This T cell receptor beta chain stems from a study of T cell clonality in common variable immunodeficiency. Study findings and constraints: Fewer deletions and N-nucleotide insertions were reportedly seen in common variable immunodeficiency TCR beta sequences.

From germline, CDR1 is MNHNS and CDR2 SASEGT. This CDR3 is built from 14 residues. The V segment lost 4 bases and the J segment 3 bases; nucleotides outside the gene matches: 2. This clone was recorded at least ten times. The antigen is undetermined. The CDR3 end lies 3 residues beyond the end of the read and is filled in from the germline J gene. Using immunoSEQ multiplex PCR, the repertoire was profiled, and TCRdb retains in-frame clones only, with some absent. This sample carries approximately 28,000 clones, none of them present only once. Both groups were predominantly of Caucasian heritage. Blood came from CVID subjects not ill and not taking immunomodulatory or immunosuppressive medication.

The specimen was peripheral blood mononuclear cells. The rearrangement uses TRBV6-1 and TRBJ2-7, with TRBD1 matching 11 bases. The sequence was collected from a human donor with common variable immunodeficiency. CDR3 DNA, as far as it was read: TGTGCCAGCAGTGGAGGGACAGGGGGCTACGAG. Translated, it gives CASSGGTGGYE. The full CDR3 is CASSGGTGGYEQYF.